This entry describes one TCR beta chain. The antigen remains unidentified. A multiplex PCR was run with 60 Vbeta primers and 13 Jbeta primers. The repertoire was sequenced with immunoSEQ multiplex PCR; TCRdb's copy has only in-frame clones and lacks some. Of fewer than 200,000 clones listed, around 75% are singletons. The data belong to a study of cytomegalovirus exposure and HLA in healthy donors. General study findings and limits: According to an earlier analysis, most TCR beta V segments yielded productive rearrangements about 87% or about 30% of the time. Analysis was carried out at a later point, and it linked a missense DCLRE1C variant to TCR beta V- and J-gene trimming.

Germline V gene lookup returns CDR1 SQVTM and CDR2 ANQGSEA. The CDR3 has 14 residues. V lost 3 bases, J lost 1 base, and 4 bases stayed unmatched. V gene TRBV29-1 combines with J gene TRBJ2-7; TRBD1 matches at 9 bases. Sequencing input: PBMCs. The sequence came from a human donor in good health. Here the CDR3 reads CSVEGGTGSYEQYF. As DNA, the CDR3 is TGCAGCGTTGAGGGCGGGACAGGGTCCTACGAGCAGTACTTC.